This section outlines one T cell receptor (beta chain) sequence together with its context. The antigen is not known. V trimming: 0 bases; J trimming: 5 bases; junction bases outside the gene matches: 2. Germline-derived CDR1 and CDR2 are SGHRS and YFSETQ. This CDR3 contains 15 residues. This specimen belongs to a study of cytomegalovirus exposure and HLA in healthy donors. Across the whole study: Out of 300 to 500 genotyped donors, about 80% belonged to the Caucasian-associated ancestry cluster. Findings and limits, study-wide: TCR beta V segments were, for the most part, productive about 87% or about 30% of the time in an earlier analysis. In a later analysis, 17,000 or so TCR beta sequences were associated with HLA alleles at 0.05 false discovery rate.

PCR was performed using 60 Vbeta and 13 Jbeta primers. In the study's own analysis: It was a later analysis that counted 83 million or so unique TCR beta chains, of which roughly 11 million were shared. Clones were sequenced by immunoSEQ multiplex PCR, and TCRdb holds only the in-frame ones, with some missing. D and trimming were read from the DNA, whereas the V and J calls and clone size are those reported in that table. The sample lists fewer than 200,000 clones, 80% occurring once. Sequencing input: PBMCs. This receptor was identified in a man aged 35-49 years in good health and CMV-seronegative. The chain uses TRBV5-1 and TRBJ2-5; TRBD2 agrees at 12 bases. CDR3 in DNA: TGCGCCAGCAGCTTGGCCGGGACTAGCGGGGAGACCCAGTACTTC. Translated, it gives CASSLAGTSGETQYF.